This T cell receptor (beta chain) was recovered during a study of blood T cell repertoires in COVID-19. Background on the study: Both acute and convalescent COVID-19 samples were obtained from the United States, Italy and Spain. PBMCs, B-cell-depleted T cells, or T cells were the source of the cDNA or gDNA that made up the material.

Per the study methods: The authors estimated nucleated cell counts from reference gene primer amplification. The protocol was immunoSEQ multiplex PCR, while the TCRdb copy is restricted to in-frame clones and leaves out a portion. Clone size and V and J calls were adopted from that table, with D and trimming inferred from the DNA. The data show approximately 84,000 clones, roughly nine tenths seen once. Sequencing was performed on peripheral blood. The receptor's source is a human donor with active COVID-19. The donor label of this sample is uncertain.

CDR3 in amino acids: CASGPHTGPVSGANVLTF. In nucleotides, the CDR3 is TGTGCCAGTGGACCACATACAGGGCCTGTCTCTGGGGCCAACGTCCTGACTTTC. The rearrangement joins TRBV19 to TRBJ2-6, with a possible D match to TRBD1 (6 bases). Per the germline V gene, CDR1 is LNHDA and CDR2 is SQIVND (reference sequence). Deletions cut 8 bases from V and 0 bases from J, with 20 bases between. The length of the CDR3 is 18 residues.